Shown below are 8 T cell receptor beta chains from a single sample sequenced in a study of beta chain features in type 1 diabetes. Antigen specificity for these receptors is unknown. The authors reverse transcribed all of the isolated RNA, so sequencing captured expressed TCRB transcripts. Sequencing used immunoSEQ multiplex PCR; TCRdb keeps in-frame clones, though not all of them. This sample yields 60,000 to 75,000 clones, of which more than 45% are seen a single time; 0.7% belongs to the top ten. Findings of the study overall: Across all four CD4+ subsets, people with type 1 diabetes showed modestly shorter TCRB CDR3s.

The material sequenced was central memory CD4+ T cells from blood. The receptors come from a man younger than 45 with type 1 diabetes.

V is TRBV6-5 and J is TRBJ2-7; 11 positions agree with TRBD1. V lost 5 bases to trimming and J lost 7 bases; unmatched junction nucleotides: 10. Germline V gene data show CDR1 as MNHEY and CDR2 as SVGAGI. The CDR3 sequence is 15 residues long. CDR3 in amino acids: CASSRPGQGAGEQYF. The DNA for the CDR3 is TGTGCCAGCAGTCGCCCCGGACAGGGGGCCGGAGAGCAGTACTTC.

This clone turned up a few times. This chain uses TRBV11-3 with TRBJ2-5, with 12 bases lining up with TRBD2. Gene TRBJ2-7 matches the end of the DNA better, so the J call may be wrong. This CDR3 is built from 17 residues. The V gene's germline CDR1 is SGHNT and CDR2 YENEEA. CDR3 in amino acids: CASSPGTSGRSSYEQYF. CDR3 DNA: TGTGCCAGCAGCCCCGGGACTAGCGGGCGGAGCTCCTACGAGCAGTACTTC.

V usage is TRBV7-2 and J usage is TRBJ2-3; TRBD2 matches 9 bases. Unmatched junction bases numbered 7, after V lost 5 bases and J lost 4 bases. Germline V gene sequence: CDR1 SGHTA, CDR2 FQGNSA. The CDR3 runs 15 residues. The CDR3 sequence: CASSPSGINADTQYF. The CDR3 DNA reads as TGTGCCAGCAGCCCTAGCGGGATCAACGCAGATACGCAGTATTTT.

In this sample, this clone turned up a few times. This chain connects TRBV19 to TRBJ2-5; TRBD1 matches at 9 bases. V was clipped by 5 bases and J by 4 bases; unmatched bases: 2. Looked up from germline, CDR1 is LNHDA and CDR2 is SQIVND (reference sequence). The CDR3 is made up of 13 amino acids. The CDR3 here is CASSLTGGETQYF. The DNA of the CDR3 is TGTGCCAGTAGTCTGACAGGGGGAGAGACCCAGTACTTC.

The J gene is TRBJ1-1, the V gene TRBV5-4, with 7 bases identical to TRBD1. Germline-derived CDR1 and CDR2 are SGHNT and YYREEE (reference sequence). The CDR3 has 16 amino acids. J gave up 1 base and V 2 bases, and 8 bases lay outside the gene matches. This CDR3 reads CASSFLRTGQNTEAFF. DNA of the CDR3: TGTGCCAGCAGCTTCCTAAGGACAGGACAGAACACTGAAGCTTTCTTT.

Turning to this clone: One end of the junction does not line up with germline, which may come from a read error. Other DNA sequences of this sample code for an identical CDR3. The chain has TRBV4-1 and TRBJ1-1, with D maybe TRBD1 (6 bases). CDR1 and CDR2 (germline): MGHRA, YSYEKL. The CDR3 is 15 residues long. CDR3 sequence: CASSQDGGGDTEAFF. CDR3 bases: TGTGCCAGCAGCCAAGACGGGGGGGGCGACACTGAAGCTTTCTTT.

This clone has just one count. The chain carries TRBV4-1 and TRBJ2-3, with a weak D call TRBD2 (5 bases). Looked up from germline, CDR1 is MGHRA and CDR2 is YSYEKL. The V end was cut by 6 bases, the J end by 5 bases, with 15 bases between. This CDR3 has 14 residues. The CDR3 protein is CASRTTPKVDTQYF. The CDR3 nucleotides are TGCGCCAGCAGGACTACCCCGAAGGTAGATACGCAGTATTTT.

Comment on this clone: Other DNA sequences within the sample encode an identical CDR3. This chain's CDR3 is CASSSQGGETQYF. The CDR3, as DNA: TGCGCCAGCAGCTCCCAGGGGGGAGAGACCCAGTACTTC. V usage is TRBV5-1 and J usage is TRBJ2-5; maybe TRBD1 (7 bases). This CDR3 is 13 amino acids long. Trimming stripped 3 bases from V and 4 bases from J, with 10 bases between. Germline-derived CDR1 and CDR2 are SGHRS and YFSETQ.